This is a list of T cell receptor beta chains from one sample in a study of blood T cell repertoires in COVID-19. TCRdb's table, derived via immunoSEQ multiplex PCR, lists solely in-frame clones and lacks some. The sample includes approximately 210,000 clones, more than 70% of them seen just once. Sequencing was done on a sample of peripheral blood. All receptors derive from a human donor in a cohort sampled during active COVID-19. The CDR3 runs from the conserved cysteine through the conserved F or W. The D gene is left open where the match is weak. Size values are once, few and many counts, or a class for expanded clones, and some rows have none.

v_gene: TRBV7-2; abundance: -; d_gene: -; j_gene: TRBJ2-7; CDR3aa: CASSFTGVYEQYF; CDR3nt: TGTGCCAGCAGCTTCACCGGGGTGTACGAGCAGTACTTC
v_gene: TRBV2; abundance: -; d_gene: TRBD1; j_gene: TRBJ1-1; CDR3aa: CASRLSGTGATEAFF; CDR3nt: TGTGCCAGCAGACTCTCCGGGACAGGGGCTACGGAAGCTTTCTTT
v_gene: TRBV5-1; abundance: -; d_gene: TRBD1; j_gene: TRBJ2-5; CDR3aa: CASSLGDRKQETQYF; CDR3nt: TGCGCCAGCAGCTTGGGGGACAGAAAACAAGAGACCCAGTACTTC
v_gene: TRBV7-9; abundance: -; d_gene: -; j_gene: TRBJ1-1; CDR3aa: CASSLNGNTEAFF; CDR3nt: TGTGCCAGCAGCTTAAACGGGAACACTGAAGCTTTCTTT
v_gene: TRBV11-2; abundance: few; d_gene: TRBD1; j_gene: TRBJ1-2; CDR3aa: CASTTGQGYGYTF; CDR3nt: TGTGCCAGCACCACCGGACAGGGCTATGGCTACACCTTC
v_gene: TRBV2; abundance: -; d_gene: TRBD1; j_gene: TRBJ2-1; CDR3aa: CASRGTDPYNEQFF; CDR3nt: TGTGCCAGCAGGGGGACAGATCCCTACAATGAGCAGTTCTTC
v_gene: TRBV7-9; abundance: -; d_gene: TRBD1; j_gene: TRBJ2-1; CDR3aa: CASSLGLGQGAREQFF; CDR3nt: TGTGCCAGCAGCTTAGGGTTAGGGCAGGGGGCAAGGGAGCAGTTCTTC
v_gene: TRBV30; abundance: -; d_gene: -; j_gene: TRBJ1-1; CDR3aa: CAWSTGLMNTEAFF; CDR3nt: TGTGCCTGGAGTACAGGGTTGATGAACACTGAAGCTTTCTTT
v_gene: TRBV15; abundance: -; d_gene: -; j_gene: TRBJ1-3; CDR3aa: CATSRDVNIQNTIYF; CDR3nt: TGTGCCACCAGCAGAGATGTTAACATTCAAAACACCATATATTTT
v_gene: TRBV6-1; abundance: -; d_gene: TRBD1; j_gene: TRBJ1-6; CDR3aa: CASSEGQGRSPLHF; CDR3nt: TGTGCCAGCAGTGAAGGACAGGGGAGATCACCCCTCCACTTT
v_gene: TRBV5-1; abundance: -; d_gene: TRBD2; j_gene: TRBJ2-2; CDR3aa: CASSAGTSWTNTGELFF; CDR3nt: TGCGCCAGCAGCGCAGGGACTAGTTGGACGAACACCGGGGAGCTGTTTTTT
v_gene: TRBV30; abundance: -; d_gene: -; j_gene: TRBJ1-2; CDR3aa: CAWRSRGYGYTF; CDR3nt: TGTGCCTGGAGGTCCAGGGGATATGGCTACACCTTC
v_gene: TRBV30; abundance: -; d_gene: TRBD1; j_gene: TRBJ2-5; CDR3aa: CAWGKAPGQGETQYF; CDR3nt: TGTGCCTGGGGCAAAGCTCCGGGACAGGGAGAGACCCAGTACTTC
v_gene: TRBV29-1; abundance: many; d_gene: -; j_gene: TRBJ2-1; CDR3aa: CSVVAGDNEQFF; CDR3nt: TGCAGCGTTGTTGCAGGGGACAATGAGCAGTTCTTC
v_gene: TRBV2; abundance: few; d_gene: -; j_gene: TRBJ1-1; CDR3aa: CASSDWDSLFGAFF; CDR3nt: TGTGCCAGCAGTGACTGGGACTCCCTTTTCGGAGCTTTCTTT
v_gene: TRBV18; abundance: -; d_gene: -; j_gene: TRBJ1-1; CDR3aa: CASSQATGPNTEAFF; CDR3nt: TGTGCCAGCTCACAGGCAACAGGCCCAAACACTGAAGCTTTCTTT
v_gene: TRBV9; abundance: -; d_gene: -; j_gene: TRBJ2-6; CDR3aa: CASSVPLGGGSSGANVLTF; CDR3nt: TGTGCCAGCAGCGTCCCCCTTGGCGGCGGAAGCTCTGGGGCCAACGTCCTGACTTTC
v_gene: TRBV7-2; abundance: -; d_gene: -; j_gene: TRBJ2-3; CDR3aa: CASSLTGLLDTQYF; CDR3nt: TGTGCCAGCAGCTTGACCGGACTTCTAGATACGCAGTATTTT
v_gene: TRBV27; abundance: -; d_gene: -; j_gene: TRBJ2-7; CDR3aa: CASRFRGAYEQYF; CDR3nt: TGTGCCAGCAGGTTCAGGGGGGCCTACGAGCAGTACTTC
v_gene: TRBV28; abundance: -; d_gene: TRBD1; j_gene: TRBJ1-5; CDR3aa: CASSPRQGQHF; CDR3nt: TGTGCCAGCAGTCCCCGACAGGGCCAGCATTTT
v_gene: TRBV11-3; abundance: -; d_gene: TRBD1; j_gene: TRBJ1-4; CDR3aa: CASSTRQGANEKLFF; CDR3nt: TGTGCCAGCAGCACCCGACAGGGCGCTAATGAAAAACTGTTTTTT
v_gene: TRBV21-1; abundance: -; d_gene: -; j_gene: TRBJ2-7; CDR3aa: CARKLAIHEQYF; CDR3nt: TGTGCCAGGAAACTAGCGATCCACGAGCAGTACTTC
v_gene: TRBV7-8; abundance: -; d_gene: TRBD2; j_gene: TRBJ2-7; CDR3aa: CASSLVAGAESYEQYF; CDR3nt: TGTGCCAGCAGCTTAGTAGCGGGGGCCGAGTCCTACGAGCAGTACTTC
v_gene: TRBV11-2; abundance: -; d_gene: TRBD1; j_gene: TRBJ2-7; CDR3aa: CASSIPGQSYEQYF; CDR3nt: TGTGCCAGCAGCATACCGGGACAGAGCTACGAGCAGTACTTC
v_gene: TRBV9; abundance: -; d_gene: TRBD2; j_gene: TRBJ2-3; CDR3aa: CASSVGGNVADTQYF; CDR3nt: TGTGCCAGCAGCGTCGGGGGGAATGTGGCAGATACGCAGTATTTT
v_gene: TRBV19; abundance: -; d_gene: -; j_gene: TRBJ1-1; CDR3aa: CVTSRVPNTEAFF; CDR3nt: TGTGTCACTAGCCGGGTTCCGAACACTGAAGCTTTCTTT
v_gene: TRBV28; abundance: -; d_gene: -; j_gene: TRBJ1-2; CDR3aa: CASKGTWGYTF; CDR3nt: TGTGCCAGCAAGGGGACTTGGGGCTACACCTTC
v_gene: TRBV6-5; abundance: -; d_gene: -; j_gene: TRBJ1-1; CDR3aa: CASTPAGPNTEAFF; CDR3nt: TGTGCCAGCACCCCCGCAGGGCCGAACACTGAAGCTTTCTTT
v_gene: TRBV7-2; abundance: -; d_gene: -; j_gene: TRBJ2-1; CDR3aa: CASSLAERAEQFF; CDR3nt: TGTGCCAGCAGCTTAGCGGAGCGGGCTGAGCAGTTCTTC
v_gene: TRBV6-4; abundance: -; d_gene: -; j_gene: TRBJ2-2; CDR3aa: CASSYQGFTGELFF; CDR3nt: TGTGCCAGCAGCTACCAGGGTTTCACCGGGGAGCTGTTTTTT
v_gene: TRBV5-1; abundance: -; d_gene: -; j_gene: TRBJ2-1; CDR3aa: CASSLPSLAVYNEQFF; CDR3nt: TGCGCCAGCAGCTTGCCGAGCTTAGCGGTATACAATGAGCAGTTCTTC
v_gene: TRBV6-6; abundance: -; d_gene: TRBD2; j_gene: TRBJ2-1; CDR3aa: CASSPLTSGSGGEQFF; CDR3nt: TGTGCCAGCAGTCCCCTGACTAGCGGGAGTGGGGGGGAGCAGTTCTTC